These T cell receptor beta chains were read from a single sample in a study of shared T cell receptors in the human thymus. Generated by immunoSEQ multiplex PCR, the TCRdb table keeps only in-frame clones and is missing some. The data hold about 710,000 clones, with approximately 89% observed a single time. The sample was also linked to a second study, of human thymus T cells.

Sequenced input: thymocytes. Source of these receptors: a boy under three years old with a congenital heart defect. The CDR3 runs from the conserved cysteine through the conserved F or W. Fields, in order: J gene, clone size, D gene, V gene, CDR3 DNA, CDR3 protein. The D gene is left open where the match is weak. Clone size, where shown, is once, few, many, or a class for clones that have expanded.

J: TRBJ2-5
size: .
D: TRBD1
V: TRBV4-1
DNA: TGCGCCAGCAGCCAAGACGGATGGACAGGGGGCGCGTACCAAGAGACCCAGTACTTC
CDR3: CASSQDGWTGGAYQETQYF

J: TRBJ2-7
size: .
D: TRBD2
V: TRBV19
DNA: TGTGCCAGTAGTATAGAAGTCGGGAGGGCCTCCTACGAGCAGTACTTC
CDR3: CASSIEVGRASYEQYF

J: TRBJ2-1
size: .
D: TRBD2
V: TRBV4-1
DNA: TGCGCCAGCAGCCCCCACCCCCGCGGGGGGGCCAGAGTTGATGAGCAGTTCTTC
CDR3: CASSPHPRGGARVDEQFF

J: TRBJ1-1
size: few
D: .
V: TRBV5-6
DNA: TGTGCCAGCAGCCGGGGTGGTGGACAGACGAACACTGAAGCTTTCTTT
CDR3: CASSRGGGQTNTEAFF

J: TRBJ2-5
size: .
D: .
V: TRBV5-6
DNA: TGTGCCAGCAGCTTGGCAGGGCGCGGGATGATTCGGGAGACCCAGTACTTC
CDR3: CASSLAGRGMIRETQYF

J: TRBJ2-1
size: .
D: .
V: TRBV1
DNA: TGCACCAGCACGGTCTCTGAGCAGTTCTTC
CDR3: CTSTVSEQFF

J: TRBJ2-1
size: .
D: .
V: TRBV6-6
DNA: TGTGCCAGCAGTTACAGGGAGAGCAATGAGCAGTTCTTC
CDR3: CASSYRESNEQFF

J: TRBJ2-1
size: .
D: TRBD2
V: TRBV27
DNA: TGTGCCAGCAGTTGGACTAGCGGGATACGGTATGAGCAGTTCTTC
CDR3: CASSWTSGIRYEQFF

J: TRBJ2-1
size: .
D: TRBD2
V: TRBV5-4
DNA: TGTGCCAGCAGCTTGGCCGCTAGCGGGGCCAGCTCCTACAATGAGCAGTTCTTC
CDR3: CASSLAASGASSYNEQFF

J: TRBJ1-6
size: .
D: .
V: TRBV9
DNA: TGTGCCAGCAGTGAAGGGCAGGGAAGTCGATCCTATAATTCACCCCTCCACTTT
CDR3: CASSEGQGSRSYNSPLHF

J: TRBJ1-6
size: .
D: .
V: TRBV30
DNA: TGTGCCTACACAGACAGGTCCAATTCACCCCTCCACTTT
CDR3: CAYTDRSNSPLHF

J: TRBJ2-1
size: .
D: TRBD2
V: TRBV27
DNA: TGTGCCAGCAGTCCCCACCCCGGGACTAGCGGGAACAATGAGCAGTTCTTC
CDR3: CASSPHPGTSGNNEQFF

J: TRBJ1-1
size: .
D: .
V: TRBV27
DNA: TGTGCCAGCAGTTCCCGAGGGCCAGGGGTTGAAGCTTTCTTT
CDR3: CASSSRGPGVEAFF

J: TRBJ2-7
size: once
D: .
V: TRBV5-1
DNA: TGCGCCAGCAGTTTCCACCCCCGAGCGGGCCACTACGAGCAGTACTTC
CDR3: CASSFHPRAGHYEQYF

J: TRBJ2-2
size: .
D: .
V: TRBV5-1
DNA: TGCGCCAGCAGCTTGGTCCAAGCGGGGAACACCGGGGAGCTGTTTTTT
CDR3: CASSLVQAGNTGELFF

J: TRBJ1-1
size: few
D: .
V: TRBV19
DNA: TGTGCCAGTTTTCGGGGGAACACTGAAGCTTTCTTT
CDR3: CASFRGNTEAFF

J: TRBJ2-3
size: .
D: TRBD2
V: TRBV4-3
DNA: TGCGCCAGCAGCCAAGTCCAAGCGGGAGGTAGCACAGATACGCAGTATTTT
CDR3: CASSQVQAGGSTDTQYF

J: TRBJ2-5
size: .
D: TRBD2
V: TRBV6-1
DNA: TGTGCCAGCGAGCGGGGGGACAACCTCGGGACCCAGTACTTC
CDR3: CASERGDNLGTQYF

J: TRBJ2-2
size: .
D: TRBD2
V: TRBV6-1
DNA: TGTGCCAGCCCTTCGGGACTACGGAACACCGGGGAGCTGTTTTTT
CDR3: CASPSGLRNTGELFF

J: TRBJ2-5
size: .
D: TRBD2
V: TRBV5-6
DNA: TGTGCCAGCAGCTTGGTGCCGGGACTAGCGGGAGCGGCGGAGACCCAGTACTTC
CDR3: CASSLVPGLAGAAETQYF

J: TRBJ1-3
size: .
D: TRBD1
V: TRBV28
DNA: TGTGCCAGCAGTTTACCACGGACAGGGGATAGTCCTGGAAACACCATATATTTT
CDR3: CASSLPRTGDSPGNTIYF

J: TRBJ2-7
size: .
D: TRBD2
V: TRBV19
DNA: TGTGCCAGTAGTCATAGCGGGAGCTCCACCTACGAGCAGTACTTC
CDR3: CASSHSGSSTYEQYF

J: TRBJ1-6
size: .
D: .
V: TRBV7-6
DNA: TGTGCCAGCAGCTCTGGGGCCAGAAGGAATTCACCCCTCCACTTT
CDR3: CASSSGARRNSPLHF

J: TRBJ2-7
size: .
D: .
V: TRBV20-1
DNA: TGCAGTGCTTCGACAGACACTGAGCAGTACTTC
CDR3: CSASTDTEQYF

J: TRBJ2-3
size: .
D: .
V: TRBV14
DNA: TGTGCCAGCAGCCAAGATTCACCCGTGGACAAAAACACAGATACGCAGTATTTT
CDR3: CASSQDSPVDKNTDTQYF

J: TRBJ2-3
size: .
D: TRBD1
V: TRBV6-5
DNA: TGTGCCAGCAGTGGACAGGGGGCGACAGATACGCAGTATTTT
CDR3: CASSGQGATDTQYF

J: TRBJ2-3
size: .
D: .
V: TRBV7-9
DNA: TGTGCCAGCAGCGACGGTCCTAGACCAGATACGCAGTATTTT
CDR3: CASSDGPRPDTQYF

J: TRBJ1-2
size: .
D: TRBD1
V: TRBV6-6
DNA: TGTGCCAGCAGTTACTCGGACAGGGTCTATGGCTACACCTTC
CDR3: CASSYSDRVYGYTF

J: TRBJ2-7
size: .
D: TRBD1
V: TRBV30
DNA: TGTGCCTGGAGGAAGGGACAGGGTTTCTACGAGCAGTACTTC
CDR3: CAWRKGQGFYEQYF

J: TRBJ2-7
size: .
D: .
V: TRBV14
DNA: TGTGCCAGCAGCCTGTCTAGCAAATCCACCTACGAGCAGTACTTC
CDR3: CASSLSSKSTYEQYF

J: TRBJ1-4
size: .
D: .
V: TRBV10-3
DNA: TGTGCCATCAGTGCGTCCAGGGCCCTCAATGAAAAACTGTTTTTT
CDR3: CAISASRALNEKLFF

J: TRBJ1-3
size: .
D: .
V: TRBV6-5
DNA: TGTGCCAGCAGTGGGAGCTCTGGAAACACCATATATTTT
CDR3: CASSGSSGNTIYF

J: TRBJ1-2
size: .
D: .
V: TRBV11-2
DNA: TGTGCCAGCAGCTCTCCCAGGGAGGGCTATGGCTACACCTTC
CDR3: CASSSPREGYGYTF

J: TRBJ1-1
size: .
D: TRBD1
V: TRBV2
DNA: TGTGCCAGCAGGATTAGAGGGGGCGATAGTGCTGAAGCTTTCTTT
CDR3: CASRIRGGDSAEAFF

J: TRBJ2-1
size: .
D: TRBD2
V: TRBV9
DNA: TGTGCCAGCAGCGTAGAGGATAGCGGGGGACTTCGTGAGCAGTTCTTC
CDR3: CASSVEDSGGLREQFF

J: TRBJ2-1
size: few
D: TRBD1
V: TRBV12-5
DNA: TGTGCTAGTGGTCCTGGACAGGGGGCCTCAGAGGGTGAGCAGTTCTTC
CDR3: CASGPGQGASEGEQFF

J: TRBJ1-1
size: .
D: TRBD1
V: TRBV28
DNA: TGTGCCAGCAGCCCCGGGACAGGGCGATTTGAGGACACTGAAGCTTTCTTT
CDR3: CASSPGTGRFEDTEAFF

J: TRBJ1-1
size: .
D: .
V: TRBV7-2
DNA: TGTGCCAGCAGCTTAGTCATGGGACACCCCATCATGTTTGAAGCTTTCTTT
CDR3: CASSLVMGHPIMFEAFF

J: TRBJ2-3
size: .
D: .
V: TRBV7-6
DNA: TGTGCCAGCAGTTCTGGGGGCCCCCCAGATACGCAGTATTTT
CDR3: CASSSGGPPDTQYF

J: TRBJ2-7
size: .
D: .
V: TRBV20-1
DNA: TGCAGTGCTAGGAAAGACAGGGAGCAGTACTTC
CDR3: CSARKDREQYF